The T cell receptor beta chain described here comes from a study of cytomegalovirus exposure and HLA in healthy donors. Notes on the study in general: According to a subsequent analysis, TCR clusters identified in the first cohort showed a tendency to co-occur across the 100 to 150 validation repertoires. Altogether, some 160 TCR beta chains were recorded as cytomegalovirus-associated. Published work reported that the classifier diagnosed cytomegalovirus status with high specificity and sensitivity.

With respect to this clone: Its antigen is not known.

Measured with immunoSEQ multiplex PCR; TCRdb has only the in-frame clones, and not every one. The sample lists some 80,000 clones, 96% occurring once. It was the roughly 130-subject validation cohort, separate from the approximately 700-subject first cohort, to which the donors belonged. The length of the CDR3 is 13 residues. The V and J ends lost 6 bases and 4 bases respectively, with 12 bases between them. CDR1 and CDR2 from the germline V gene are MNHEY and SVGAGI. The V and J genes are TRBV6-5 and TRBJ1-1; a possible D gene is TRBD1 (5 bases). This sequence originates from a woman aged 18-29 years in good health and CMV-seronegative. Sequenced: PBMCs. The CDR3 spells CASRPTGSTEAFF. As DNA, the CDR3 is TGTGCCAGCAGACCTACAGGATCCACTGAAGCTTTCTTT.